This entry features one T cell receptor (beta chain) sequence. The source of the sample is a study of monozygotic twins with inflammatory bowel disease. Per the germline V gene, CDR1 is MNHEY and CDR2 is SVGAGI. The CDR3 is 16 amino acids. Collection yielded approximately 2.7 ml of blood per donor. Unfractionated whole blood yielded total RNA, and T cells were not sorted. The template switching step added UMIs that contained a 6-nucleotide sample barcode. Reanalyzing the 5' RACE reads, TCRdb keeps one entry per CDR3 protein, without DNA. The sample table includes fewer than 450,000 distinct CDR3 sequences.

This sequence joins TRBV6-5 and TRBJ2-1; the D call from TCRdb, TRBD2, cannot be confirmed without DNA. The clonotype originates from a human donor with ulcerative colitis or Crohn's disease, or a healthy co-twin of an affected twin (not recorded which). Sequencing was done on a sample of blood. The CDR3 region is CASSYGAGGAYNEQFF.